This T cell receptor (beta chain) was identified during a study of long-term antiretroviral therapy in people with HIV. About the study: Earliest sampling preceded the 2015 immediate-ART recommendation by about a decade.

The libraries were made with immunoSEQ v3.0 at survey level. The sequencing target was roughly 35,000-55,000 T-cell genomes per sample. Sequencing was performed with immunoSEQ multiplex PCR; in TCRdb, only in-frame clones are kept and a portion is missing. Here the sample spans fewer than 55,000 clones, around 96% being singletons. A note on this clone: The antigen is undetermined.

The V gene lost 0 bases and the J gene lost 1 base, with 12 bases spanning the gap. Germline V lookup: CDR1 MGHRA, CDR2 YSYEKL. This CDR3 is built from 16 residues. Whole-study results and caveats: Every time point showed a repertoire led by clones expanded before ART. Post-ART, diversity grew, though it stayed under transplant donor control levels.

V is TRBV4-1 and J is TRBJ1-1; no reliable D call. The sequence was obtained from a woman aged 45 to 65 with HIV. Source: unsorted PBMCs, taken 3.7 years after starting antiretroviral therapy. CDR3 protein: CASSQDSATTNTEAFF. CDR3 bases: TGCGCCAGCAGCCAAGATTCGGCGACGACGAACACTGAAGCTTTCTTT.